This T cell receptor beta chain was captured by sequencing in a study of cytomegalovirus exposure and HLA in healthy donors. In its sample, this clone was seen a few times. Vbeta (60) and Jbeta (13) primers were used in the PCR. The table came from immunoSEQ multiplex PCR; TCRdb's copy has only in-frame clones and leaves some out. This sample has some 65,000 clones, with around 68% found just once. This CDR3 region has 14 residues. Trimming removed 3 bases from V and 8 bases from J, with 16 bases in between. Germline loops: CDR1 MDHEN, CDR2 SYDVKM. This sequence originates from a man aged 50 or older in good health and CMV-seropositive. The sample was PBMCs. The chain has TRBV28 and TRBJ2-5; no reliable D call. The CDR3 nucleotides read TGTGCCAGCAGTTTTTGGCCGCTAGTCGGTACCCAGTACTTC. This translates into CASSFWPLVGTQYF.